This T cell receptor (beta chain) was captured by sequencing in a study of shared clonotypes between healthy human individuals. General study results and limits: Measured sharing among donors was expected to vary with sequencing depth.

Here immunoSEQ multiplex PCR was the method, and the copy in TCRdb shows in-frame clones only, minus some. This table has 2 million to 2.5 million clones, about 95% appearing once. Looked up from germline, CDR1 is MGHRA and CDR2 is YSYEKL. The CDR3 contains 19 residues. With V trimmed by 4 bases and J by 2 bases, 11 bases remained unmatched. The naive CD8 subset, CD45RO-negative cells positively selected for CCR7, excluded terminally differentiated effector memory CD45RA+ cells. Those who donated were healthy HIV-negative adults, with no recent acute infections or vaccinations reported. On this clone itself: Its antigen is unidentified.

The clonotype was recovered from a man between 18 and 35 years old in good health. Sequencing was carried out using naive CD8+ T cells sorted from blood. This chain joins TRBV4-1 and TRBJ2-5; 15 bases are a match to TRBD2. CDR3 residues: CASSPQPGLAGGTQETQYF. The CDR3 region has the DNA TGCGCCAGCAGCCCCCAGCCCGGACTAGCGGGAGGGACACAAGAGACCCAGTACTTC.